This record concerns one T cell receptor (beta chain) sequence. Its antigen is unidentified. The V gene lost 4 bases and the J gene lost 4 bases, with 13 bases spanning the gap. CDR3 length: 14 residues. The germline V gene has CDR1 SEHNR and CDR2 FQNEAQ (reference sequence). This record belongs to a study of cytomegalovirus exposure and HLA in healthy donors. Study observations and caveats: Overall, approximately 150 TCR beta chains were annotated as cytomegalovirus-associated. Per a prior analysis, the majority of TCR beta V segments were productive roughly 87% or roughly 30% of the time.

This PCR relied on a set of 60 Vbeta primers and 13 Jbeta primers. Clones were read by immunoSEQ multiplex PCR, and TCRdb kept only the in-frame ones, dropping some. The data hold about 150,000 clones, with about two thirds observed a single time. Sequenced: PBMCs. This clonotype was sampled from a woman younger than 35 in good health and CMV-seronegative. The chain joins TRBV7-9 to TRBJ1-1; a possible D gene is TRBD1 (6 bases). The CDR3 protein is CASSSSGTSTEAFF. As DNA, the CDR3 is TGTGCCAGCAGCTCCTCGGGGACAAGCACTGAAGCTTTCTTT.